This is a list of T cell receptor beta chains from one sample in a study of cytomegalovirus exposure and HLA in healthy donors. Clones were sequenced by immunoSEQ multiplex PCR, and TCRdb holds only the in-frame ones, with some missing. The data contain roughly 130,000 clones, 65% to 80% of them singletons. Sequenced input: PBMCs. These receptors all come from a woman in her fifties or sixties in good health and CMV-seropositive. Each CDR3 is given with its conserved first and last residue. Fields, in order: CDR3 protein, J gene, V gene.

CASSPRGGAGANVLTF,TRBJ2-6,TRBV7-6
CASRRRIGGGLTDTQYF,TRBJ2-3,TRBV2
CASRGQGIYEQYF,TRBJ2-7,TRBV19
CASSSRDRGPSYNSPLHF,TRBJ1-6,TRBV11-2
CASSQERYGTDTQYF,TRBJ2-3,TRBV4-3
CASSLPSLQETQYF,TRBJ2-5,TRBV18
CASSVGGARGEKLFF,TRBJ1-4,TRBV9
CASSPLTGELFF,TRBJ2-2,TRBV19
CASSLAGARGNEQFF,TRBJ2-1,TRBV28
CASSEGGGGTEAFF,TRBJ1-1,TRBV6-5
CASSSGWGQGDTEAFF,TRBJ1-1,TRBV2